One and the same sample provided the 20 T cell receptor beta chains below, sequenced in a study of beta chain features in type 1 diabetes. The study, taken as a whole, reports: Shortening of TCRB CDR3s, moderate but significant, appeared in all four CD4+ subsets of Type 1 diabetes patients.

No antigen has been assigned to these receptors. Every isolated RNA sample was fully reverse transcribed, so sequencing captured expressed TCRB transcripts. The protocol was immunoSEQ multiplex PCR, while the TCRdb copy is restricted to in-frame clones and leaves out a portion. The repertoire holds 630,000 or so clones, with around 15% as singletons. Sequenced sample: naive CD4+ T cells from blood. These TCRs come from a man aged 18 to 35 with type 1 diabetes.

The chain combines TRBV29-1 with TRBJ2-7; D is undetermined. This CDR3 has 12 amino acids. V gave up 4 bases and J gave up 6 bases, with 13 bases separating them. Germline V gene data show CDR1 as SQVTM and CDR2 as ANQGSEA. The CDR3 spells CSVVSQTCEQYF. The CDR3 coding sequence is TGCAGCGTTGTCTCCCAGACCTGCGAGCAGTACTTC.

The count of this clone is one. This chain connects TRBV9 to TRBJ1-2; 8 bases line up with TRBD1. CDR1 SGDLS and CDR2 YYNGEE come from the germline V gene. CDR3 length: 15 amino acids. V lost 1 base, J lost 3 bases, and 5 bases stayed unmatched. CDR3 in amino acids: CASSVQTGADYGYTF. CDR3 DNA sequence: TGTGCCAGCAGCGTACAGACAGGGGCCGACTATGGCTACACCTTC.

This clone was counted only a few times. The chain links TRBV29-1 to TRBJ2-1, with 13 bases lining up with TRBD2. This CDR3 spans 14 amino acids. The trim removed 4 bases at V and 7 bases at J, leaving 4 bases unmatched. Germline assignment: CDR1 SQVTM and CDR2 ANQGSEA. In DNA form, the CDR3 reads TGCAGCGTTGTAAGACTAGCGGGGGGAAATGAGCAGTTCTTC. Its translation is CSVVRLAGGNEQFF.

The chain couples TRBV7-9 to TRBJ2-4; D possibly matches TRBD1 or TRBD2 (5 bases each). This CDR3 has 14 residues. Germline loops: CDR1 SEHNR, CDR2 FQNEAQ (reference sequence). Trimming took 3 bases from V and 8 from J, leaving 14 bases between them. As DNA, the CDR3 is TGTGCCAGCAGCTTCGGGGCTCTTGGGGACATTCAGTACTTC. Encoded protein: CASSFGALGDIQYF.

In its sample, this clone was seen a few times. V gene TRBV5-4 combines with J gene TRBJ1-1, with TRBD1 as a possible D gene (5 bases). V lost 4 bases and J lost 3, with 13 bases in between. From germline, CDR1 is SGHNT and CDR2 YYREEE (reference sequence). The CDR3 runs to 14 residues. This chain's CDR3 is CASSPSGQYTEAFF. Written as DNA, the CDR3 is TGTGCCAGCAGCCCGTCGGGGCAGTACACTGAAGCTTTCTTT.

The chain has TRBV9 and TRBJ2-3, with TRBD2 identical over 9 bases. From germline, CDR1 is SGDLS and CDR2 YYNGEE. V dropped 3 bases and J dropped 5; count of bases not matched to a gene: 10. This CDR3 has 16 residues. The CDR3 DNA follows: TGTGCCAGCAGCGGCCGGCGGGGGGGCCATCAAGATACGCAGTATTTT. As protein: CASSGRRGGHQDTQYF.

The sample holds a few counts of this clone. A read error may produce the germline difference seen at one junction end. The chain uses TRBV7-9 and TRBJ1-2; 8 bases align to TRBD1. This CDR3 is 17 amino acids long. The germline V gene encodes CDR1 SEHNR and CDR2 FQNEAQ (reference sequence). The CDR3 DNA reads TGTGCCAGCACCTTAGGTCCCCGGGGCAGGGGGCCTTCCGGCTACACCTTC. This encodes CASTLGPRGRGPSGYTF.

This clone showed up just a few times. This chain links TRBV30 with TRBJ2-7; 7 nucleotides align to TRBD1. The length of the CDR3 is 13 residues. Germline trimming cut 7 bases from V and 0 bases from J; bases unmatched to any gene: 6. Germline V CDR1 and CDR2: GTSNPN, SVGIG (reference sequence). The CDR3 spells CAYTTGISYEQYF. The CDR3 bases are TGTGCCTATACGACAGGGATCTCCTACGAGCAGTACTTC.

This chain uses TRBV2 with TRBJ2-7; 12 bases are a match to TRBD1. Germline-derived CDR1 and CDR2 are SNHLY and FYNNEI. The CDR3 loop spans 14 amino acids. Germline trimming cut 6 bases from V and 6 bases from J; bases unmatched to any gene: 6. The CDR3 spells CASRRGQGAPEQYF. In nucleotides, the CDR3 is TGTGCCAGCAGGAGGGGACAGGGGGCACCCGAGCAGTACTTC.

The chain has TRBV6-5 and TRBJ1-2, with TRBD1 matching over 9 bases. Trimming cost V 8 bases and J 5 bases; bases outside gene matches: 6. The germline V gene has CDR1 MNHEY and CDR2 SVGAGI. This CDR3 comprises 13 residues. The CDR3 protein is CASPRQGEYGYTF. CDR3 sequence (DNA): TGTGCCAGCCCTAGACAGGGGGAGTATGGCTACACCTTC.

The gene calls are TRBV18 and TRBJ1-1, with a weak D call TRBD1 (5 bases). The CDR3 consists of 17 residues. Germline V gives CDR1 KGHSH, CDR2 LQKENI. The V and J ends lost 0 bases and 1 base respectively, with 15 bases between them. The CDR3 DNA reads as TGTGCCAGCTCACCACCGAAGGGAGGGGAAACGAACACTGAAGCTTTCTTT. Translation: CASSPPKGGETNTEAFF.

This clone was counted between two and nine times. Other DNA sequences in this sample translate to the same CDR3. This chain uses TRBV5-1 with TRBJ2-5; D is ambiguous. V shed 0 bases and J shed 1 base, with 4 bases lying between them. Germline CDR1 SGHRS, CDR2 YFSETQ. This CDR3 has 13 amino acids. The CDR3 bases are TGCGCCAGCAGCTTGGAAGGCCAAGAGACCCAGTACTTC. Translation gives CASSLEGQETQYF.

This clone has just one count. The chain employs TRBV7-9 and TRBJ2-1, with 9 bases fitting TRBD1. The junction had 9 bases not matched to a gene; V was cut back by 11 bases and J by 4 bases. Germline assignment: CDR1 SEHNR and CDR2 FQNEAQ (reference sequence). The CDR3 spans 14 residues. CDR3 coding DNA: TGTGCCGCCGCCGGGACAGGGTTGTACAATGAGCAGTTCTTC. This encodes CAAAGTGLYNEQFF.

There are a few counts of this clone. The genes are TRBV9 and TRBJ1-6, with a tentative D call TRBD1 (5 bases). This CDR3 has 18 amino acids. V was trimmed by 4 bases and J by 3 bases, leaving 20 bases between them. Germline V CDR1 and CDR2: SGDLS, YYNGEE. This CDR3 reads CASSSGGNRPNYNSPLHF. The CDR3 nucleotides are TGTGCCAGCAGCTCAGGAGGCAACAGGCCGAACTATAATTCACCCCTCCACTTT.

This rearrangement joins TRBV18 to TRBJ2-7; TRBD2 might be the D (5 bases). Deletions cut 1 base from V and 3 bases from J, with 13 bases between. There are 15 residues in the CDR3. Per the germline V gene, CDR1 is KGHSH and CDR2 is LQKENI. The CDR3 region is CASSPRRTAFYEQYF. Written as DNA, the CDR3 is TGTGCCAGCTCACCACGGAGGACCGCATTCTACGAGCAGTACTTC.

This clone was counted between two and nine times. The CDR3 region has the DNA TGCAGCGTTGTAGGTGCTAGCGGGTTCTACAATGAGCAGTTCTTC. Protein product: CSVVGASGFYNEQFF. This chain connects TRBV29-1 to TRBJ2-1; 8 nucleotides match TRBD2. CDR3 length: 15 amino acids. Germline CDR1 reads SQVTM; CDR2 reads ANQGSEA. J was trimmed by 3 bases and V by 4 bases; bases with no gene match: 8.

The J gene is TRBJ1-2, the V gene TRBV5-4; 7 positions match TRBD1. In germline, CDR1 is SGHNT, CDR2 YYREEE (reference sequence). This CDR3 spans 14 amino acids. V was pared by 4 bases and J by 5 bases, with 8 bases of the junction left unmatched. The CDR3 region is CASSAEGARYGYTF. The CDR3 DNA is TGTGCCAGCAGCGCAGAGGGGGCGAGGTATGGCTACACCTTC.

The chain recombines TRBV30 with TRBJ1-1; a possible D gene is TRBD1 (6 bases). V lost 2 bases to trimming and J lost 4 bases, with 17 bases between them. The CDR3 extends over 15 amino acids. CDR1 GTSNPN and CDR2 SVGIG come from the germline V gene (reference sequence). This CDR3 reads CAWSFHDRSGTEAFF. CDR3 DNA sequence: TGTGCCTGGAGTTTCCATGACAGGTCGGGCACTGAAGCTTTCTTT. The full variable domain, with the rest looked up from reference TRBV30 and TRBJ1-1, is SQTIHQWPATLVQPVGSPLSLECTVEGTSNPNLYWYRQAAGRGLQLLFYSVGIGQISSEVPQNLSASRPQDRQFILSSKKLLLSDSGFYLCAWSFHDRSGTEAFFGQGTRLTVV.

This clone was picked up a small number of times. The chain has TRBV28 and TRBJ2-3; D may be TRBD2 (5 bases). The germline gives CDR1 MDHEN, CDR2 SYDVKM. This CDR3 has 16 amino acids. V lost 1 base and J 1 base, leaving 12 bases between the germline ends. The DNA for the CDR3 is TGTGCCAGCAGTTTATCGCCACGGCGGGGCACAGATACGCAGTATTTT. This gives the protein CASSLSPRRGTDTQYF.

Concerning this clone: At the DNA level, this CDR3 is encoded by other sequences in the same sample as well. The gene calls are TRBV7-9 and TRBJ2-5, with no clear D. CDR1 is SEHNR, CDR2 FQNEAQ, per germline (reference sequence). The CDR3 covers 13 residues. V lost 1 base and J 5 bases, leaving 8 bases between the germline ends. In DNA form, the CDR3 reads TGTGCCAGCAGCTTAGTGGTGGGGGAGACCCAGTACTTC. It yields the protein CASSLVVGETQYF.